This T cell receptor (beta chain) was sequenced during a study of blood T cell repertoires in COVID-19. As for the study in general: The origin of the acute and convalescent COVID-19 samples was the United States, Italy and Spain. PBMCs, B-cell-depleted T cells, or T cells provided the cDNA or gDNA that made up the material.

V dropped 5 bases and J dropped 3 bases, with 19 bases sitting between them. This CDR3 spans 16 amino acids. CDR1 and CDR2 (germline): MNHEY, SMNVEV (reference sequence). Seattle's cohort entered during active infection and was followed longitudinally. As handled by the study authors: The authors estimated nucleated cell counts from reference gene primer amplification. Clones were sequenced by immunoSEQ multiplex PCR, and TCRdb holds only the in-frame ones, with some missing. V and J calls and clone size are those listed in that table; D and trimming were worked out from the DNA. This table holds a few hundred thousand clones, 88% found once.

The chain uses TRBV27 and TRBJ2-5, with TRBD2 as a possible D gene (6 bases). The sequence was obtained from a woman in her thirties with COVID-19, enrolled during active disease. The sample was peripheral blood. The CDR3 DNA is TGTGCCAGCAGTCCACTAAGGGCGGGGTTCAAAGAGACCCAGTACTTC. This codes for CASSPLRAGFKETQYF.